Detailed here is one T cell receptor beta chain. The antigen is not known. One end of the junction fails to match germline, which may point to a read error. The CDR3 contains 13 residues. CDR1 SGDLS and CDR2 YYNGEE come from the germline V gene. The entry originates in a study of CD8+CD57+ T cells in acquired aplastic anemia. Study-wide context: On average, sorted CD4+ and CD8+ cells gave roughly 3 ug of DNA. Study-level findings and limits: Overlap between patients and controls comprised some 31 CD8+ CDR3 sequences.

Selection for sequencing was limited to patients who had shown CD8+CD57+ cell expansion by flow cytometry. Genomic DNA provided the template from which TCR beta VDJ and CDR3 profiles were obtained. TCRdb called the reads again in MiXCR, with one record for every CDR3 protein. The sample has 200,000 to 300,000 distinct CDR3 sequences, approximately 82% seen once. This chain joins TRBV9 and TRBJ2-3; no clear D gene. Sequencing used sorted CD4+, CD8+, or CD8+CD57+ T cells (not recorded which) from PBMCs. The receptor was derived from a human donor with aplastic anemia. Here the CDR3 DNA reads TGTGCCAGCAGCGCACACTCCAGAGACCCCTATGGCTTT. Translation: CASSAHSRDPYGF.